This TCR beta chain was recorded in a study of cytomegalovirus exposure and HLA in healthy donors. Overall study context: The same platform was used for the roughly 130 validation repertoires and the 650 to 800 first-cohort repertoires, a later analysis reported. Study-wide points: Investigators reported around 150 TCR beta chains as tied to cytomegalovirus. According to a subsequent analysis, TCR clusters from the first cohort were inclined to appear together in the 110 or so validation repertoires. Reports described diagnosis of cytomegalovirus status by the classifier as highly specific and sensitive.

Generated by immunoSEQ multiplex PCR, the TCRdb table keeps only in-frame clones and is missing some. The sample includes under 350,000 clones, just over 85% of them seen just once. Comment on this clone: Its antigen remains unknown.

The CDR3 covers 13 residues. CDR1 SQVTM and CDR2 ANQGSEA come from the germline V gene. J gave up 2 bases and V 4 bases, and 5 bases lay outside the gene matches. Sequencing was done on a sample of PBMCs. This sequence joins TRBV29-1 and TRBJ2-7, with 7 positions matching TRBD1. This receptor was taken from a woman aged 18-29 years in good health and CMV-seronegative. CDR3 sequence: CSVGGQDPYEQYF. The CDR3 nucleotides are TGCAGCGTTGGAGGACAGGACCCCTACGAGCAGTACTTC.